The 4 T cell receptor beta chains presented below share a single source sample, sequenced in a study of blood T cell repertoires in COVID-19 (dated by TCRdb to the early 2020s). Library preparation used the immunoSEQ multiplex PCR assay. TCRdb limited this immuneACCESS table to in-frame rearrangements with V and J called. A share of clones is missing; checked studies link under half to unresolved V genes, and the rest is unexplained. This sample gives 200,000 to 250,000 clones in total; roughly 86% of them show up just once. Of the sample, 2% to 2.5% is held by the ten largest clones. What was sequenced was PBMCs or T cells enriched from blood (not recorded which). These receptors were obtained from a woman aged 45-60 years who had recovered from COVID-19.

The V and J genes are TRBV27 and TRBJ2-1; perhaps TRBD2 as D (6 bases). There are 18 residues in the CDR3. Trimming removed 1 base at V and 8 bases at J, with 24 bases between. The germline V gene encodes CDR1 MNHEY and CDR2 SMNVEV (reference sequence). CDR3 protein: CASSLLWGGTLAIDEQFF. In DNA, the CDR3 is TGTGCCAGCAGTTTATTGTGGGGCGGGACTCTGGCTATCGATGAGCAGTTCTTC.

The gene calls are TRBV4-1 and TRBJ1-2; D is undetermined. Between the trimmed V and J ends, which lost 2 bases and 2 bases, there was a span of 18 bases. The V gene's germline CDR1 is MGHRA and CDR2 YSYEKL. The CDR3 spans 17 residues. The CDR3 sequence: CASSQPPFFGANYGYTF. CDR3 bases: TGCGCCAGCAGCCAACCCCCATTTTTTGGTGCGAACTATGGCTACACCTTC.

In DNA form, the CDR3 reads TGTGCCTGCACACAGAAAAGCTCTGGAAACACCATATATTTT. It is translated as CACTQKSSGNTIYF. The chain combines TRBV30 with TRBJ1-3; D is undetermined. Per the germline V gene, CDR1 is GTSNPN and CDR2 is SVGIG (reference sequence). CDR3 size: 14 residues. Trimming pared 6 bases from V and 0 bases from J, leaving 12 bases between. The variable domain in full, with the rest retrieved from reference TRBV30 and TRBJ1-3, is SQTIHQWPATLVQPVGSPLSLECTVEGTSNPNLYWYRQAAGRGLQLLFYSVGIGQISSEVPQNLSASRPQDRQFILSSKKLLLSDSGFYLCACTQKSSGNTIYFGEGSWLTVV.

The chain carries TRBV30 and TRBJ1-6; no reliable D call. The CDR3 is made up of 17 amino acids. CDR1 and CDR2 from the germline V gene are GTSNPN and SVGIG (reference sequence). V lost 2 bases and J 3 bases, leaving 17 bases between the germline ends. Written as DNA, the CDR3 is TGTGCCTGGAGTAGGTTGAAACTAAGAGGCTATAATTCACCCCTCCACTTT. It yields the protein CAWSRLKLRGYNSPLHF.